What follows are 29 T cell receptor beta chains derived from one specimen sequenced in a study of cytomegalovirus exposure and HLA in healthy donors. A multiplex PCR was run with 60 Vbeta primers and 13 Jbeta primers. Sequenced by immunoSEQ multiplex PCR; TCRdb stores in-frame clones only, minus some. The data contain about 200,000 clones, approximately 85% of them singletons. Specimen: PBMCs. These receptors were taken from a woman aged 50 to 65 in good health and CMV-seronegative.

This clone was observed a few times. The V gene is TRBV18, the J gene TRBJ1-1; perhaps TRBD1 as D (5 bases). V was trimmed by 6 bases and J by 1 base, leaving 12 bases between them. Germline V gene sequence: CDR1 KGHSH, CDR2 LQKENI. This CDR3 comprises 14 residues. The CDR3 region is CASSQGAANTEAFF. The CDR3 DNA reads TGTGCCAGCTCTCAGGGTGCGGCGAACACTGAAGCTTTCTTT.

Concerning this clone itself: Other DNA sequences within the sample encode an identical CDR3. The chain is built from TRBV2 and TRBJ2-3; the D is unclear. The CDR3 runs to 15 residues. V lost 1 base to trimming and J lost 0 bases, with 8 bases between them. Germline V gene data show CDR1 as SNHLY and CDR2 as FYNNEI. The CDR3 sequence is CASSEESTSTDTQYF. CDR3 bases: TGTGCCAGCAGTGAAGAAAGTACTAGCACAGATACGCAGTATTTT.

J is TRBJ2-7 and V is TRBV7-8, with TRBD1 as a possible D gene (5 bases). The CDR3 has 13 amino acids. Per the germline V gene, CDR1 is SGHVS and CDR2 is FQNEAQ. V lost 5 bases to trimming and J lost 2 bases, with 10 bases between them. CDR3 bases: TGTGCCAGCAGCCCAGGGATCCCCTACGAGCAGTACTTC. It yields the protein CASSPGIPYEQYF.

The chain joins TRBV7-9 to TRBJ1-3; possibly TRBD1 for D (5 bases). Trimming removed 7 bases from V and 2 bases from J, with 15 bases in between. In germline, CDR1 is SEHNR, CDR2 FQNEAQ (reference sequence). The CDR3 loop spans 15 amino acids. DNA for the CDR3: TGTGCCAGCACCAAACTCATGGGGCCTGGAAACACCATATATTTT. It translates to CASTKLMGPGNTIYF. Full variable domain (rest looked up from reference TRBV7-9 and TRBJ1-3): DTGVSQNPRHKITKRGQNVTFRCDPISEHNRLYWYRQTLGQGPEFLTYFQNEAQLEKSRLLSDRFSAERPKGSFSTLEIQRTEQGDSAMYLCASTKLMGPGNTIYFGEGSWLTVV.

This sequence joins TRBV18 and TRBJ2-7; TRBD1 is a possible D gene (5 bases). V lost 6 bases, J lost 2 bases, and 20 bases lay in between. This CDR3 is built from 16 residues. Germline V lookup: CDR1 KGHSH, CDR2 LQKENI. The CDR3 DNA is TGTGCCAGCTCGCCTTTGAGAGTCATGGGGCCCTACGAGCAGTACTTC. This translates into CASSPLRVMGPYEQYF.

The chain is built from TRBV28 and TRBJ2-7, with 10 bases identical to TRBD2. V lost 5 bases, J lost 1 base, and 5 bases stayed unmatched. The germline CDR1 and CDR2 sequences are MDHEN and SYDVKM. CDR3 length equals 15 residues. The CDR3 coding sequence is TGTGCCAGCAGTGGAGCGGGAGGGGGGTCCTACGAGCAGTACTTC. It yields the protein CASSGAGGGSYEQYF.

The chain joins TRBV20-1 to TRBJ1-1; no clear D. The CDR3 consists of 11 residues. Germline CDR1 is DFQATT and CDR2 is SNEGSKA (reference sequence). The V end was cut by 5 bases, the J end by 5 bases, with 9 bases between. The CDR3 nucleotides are TGCAGTGCTCCGTCCCTTACTGAAGCTTTCTTT. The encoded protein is CSAPSLTEAFF.

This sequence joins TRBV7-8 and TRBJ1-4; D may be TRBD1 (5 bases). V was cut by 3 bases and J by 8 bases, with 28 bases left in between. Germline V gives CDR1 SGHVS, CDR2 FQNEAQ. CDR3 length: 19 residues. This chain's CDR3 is CASSFGRRTGRDRSEKLFF. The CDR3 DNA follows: TGTGCCAGCAGCTTCGGGAGACGGACGGGACGGGATCGTTCAGAAAAACTGTTTTTT. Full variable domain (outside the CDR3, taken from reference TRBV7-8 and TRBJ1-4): GAGVSQSPRYKVAKRGQDVALRCDPISGHVSLFWYQQALGQGPEFLTYFQNEAQLDKSGLPSDRFFAERPEGSVSTLKIQRTQQEDSAVYLCASSFGRRTGRDRSEKLFFGSGTQLSVL.

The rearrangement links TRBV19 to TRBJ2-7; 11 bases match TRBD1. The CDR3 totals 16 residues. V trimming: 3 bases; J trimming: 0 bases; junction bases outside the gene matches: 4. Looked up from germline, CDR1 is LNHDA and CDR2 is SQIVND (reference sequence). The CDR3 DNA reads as TGTGCCAGTAGTATCAGGGGACAGGGGGACTCCTACGAGCAGTACTTC. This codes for CASSIRGQGDSYEQYF.

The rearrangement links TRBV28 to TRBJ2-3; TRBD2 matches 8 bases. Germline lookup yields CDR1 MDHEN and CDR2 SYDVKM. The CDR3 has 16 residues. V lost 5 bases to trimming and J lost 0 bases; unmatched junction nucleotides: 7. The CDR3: CASSNPLAVSTDTQYF. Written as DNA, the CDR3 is TGTGCCAGCAGTAACCCACTAGCGGTTAGCACAGATACGCAGTATTTT.

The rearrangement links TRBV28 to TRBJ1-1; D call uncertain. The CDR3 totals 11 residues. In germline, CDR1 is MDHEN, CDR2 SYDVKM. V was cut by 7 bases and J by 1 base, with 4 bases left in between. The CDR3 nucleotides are TGTGCCAGCATACAGAACACTGAAGCTTTCTTT. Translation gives CASIQNTEAFF.

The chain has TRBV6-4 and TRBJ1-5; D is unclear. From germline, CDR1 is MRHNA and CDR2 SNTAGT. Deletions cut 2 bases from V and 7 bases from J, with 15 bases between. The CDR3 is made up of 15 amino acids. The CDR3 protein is CASSDRGRVQQPQHF. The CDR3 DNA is TGTGCCAGCAGTGACCGCGGGAGGGTTCAGCAGCCCCAGCATTTT.

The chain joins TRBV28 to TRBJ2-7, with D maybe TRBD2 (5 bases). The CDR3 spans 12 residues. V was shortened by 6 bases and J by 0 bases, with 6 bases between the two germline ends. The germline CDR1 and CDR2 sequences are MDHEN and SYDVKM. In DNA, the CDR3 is TGTGCCAGCAGGGGAGACTCCTACGAGCAGTACTTC. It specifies CASRGDSYEQYF.

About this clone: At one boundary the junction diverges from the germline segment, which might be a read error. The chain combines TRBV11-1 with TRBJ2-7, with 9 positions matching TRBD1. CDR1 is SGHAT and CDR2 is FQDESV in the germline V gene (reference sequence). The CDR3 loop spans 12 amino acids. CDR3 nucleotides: TGTGCCAGCAGCCAGCTGGGACAGGGCCCTTCCTTC. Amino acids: CASSQLGQGPSF.

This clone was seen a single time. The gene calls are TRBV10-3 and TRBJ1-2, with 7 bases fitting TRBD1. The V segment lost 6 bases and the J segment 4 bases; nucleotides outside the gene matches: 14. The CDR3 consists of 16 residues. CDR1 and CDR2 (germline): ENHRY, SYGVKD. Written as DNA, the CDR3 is TGTGCCATCAGGGAGGGTAAGGGGGCCCTTTGCTATGGCTACACCTTC. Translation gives CAIREGKGALCYGYTF.

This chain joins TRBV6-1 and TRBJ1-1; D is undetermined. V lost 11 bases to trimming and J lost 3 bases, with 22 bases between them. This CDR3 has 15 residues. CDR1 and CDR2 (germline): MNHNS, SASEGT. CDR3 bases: TGTGCCTGCCGAGGCGGTCCTCCCAAGGACACTGAAGCTTTCTTT. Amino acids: CACRGGPPKDTEAFF.

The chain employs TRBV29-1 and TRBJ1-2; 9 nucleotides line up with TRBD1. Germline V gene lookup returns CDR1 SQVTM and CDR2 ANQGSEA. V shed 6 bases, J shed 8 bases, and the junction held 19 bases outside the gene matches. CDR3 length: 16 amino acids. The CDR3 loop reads CSVYTAMGQGRGGYTF. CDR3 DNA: TGCAGCGTCTACACCGCAATGGGACAGGGTAGAGGAGGCTACACCTTC. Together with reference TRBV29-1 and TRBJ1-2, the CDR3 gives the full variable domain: SAVISQKPSRDICQRGTSLTIQCQVDSQVTMMFWYRQQPGQSLTLIATANQGSEATYESGFVIDKFPISRPNLTFSTLTVSNMSPEDSSIYLCSVYTAMGQGRGGYTFGSGTRLTVV.

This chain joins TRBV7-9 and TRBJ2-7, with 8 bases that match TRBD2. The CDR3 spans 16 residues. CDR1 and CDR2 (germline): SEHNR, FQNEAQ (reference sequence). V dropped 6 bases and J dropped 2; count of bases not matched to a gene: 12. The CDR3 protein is CASSPQPGLGPYEQYF. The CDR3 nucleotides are TGTGCCAGCAGTCCACAACCGGGACTAGGCCCCTACGAGCAGTACTTC.

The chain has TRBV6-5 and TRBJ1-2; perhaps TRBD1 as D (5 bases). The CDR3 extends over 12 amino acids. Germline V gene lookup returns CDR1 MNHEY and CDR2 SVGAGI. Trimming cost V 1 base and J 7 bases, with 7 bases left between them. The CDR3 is CASSYYGGGYTF. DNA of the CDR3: TGTGCCAGCAGTTACTACGGGGGTGGCTACACCTTC.

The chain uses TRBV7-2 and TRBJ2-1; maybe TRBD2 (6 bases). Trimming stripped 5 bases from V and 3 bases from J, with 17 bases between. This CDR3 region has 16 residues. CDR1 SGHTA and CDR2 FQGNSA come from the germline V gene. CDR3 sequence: CASSTEGLLIYNEQFF. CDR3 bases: TGTGCCAGCAGCACCGAGGGACTCCTCATCTACAATGAGCAGTTCTTC. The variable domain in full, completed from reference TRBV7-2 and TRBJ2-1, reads GAGVSQSPSNKVTEKGKDVELRCDPISGHTALYWYRQSLGQGLEFLIYFQGNSAPDKSGLPSDRFSAERTGGSVSTLTIQRTQQEDSAVYLCASSTEGLLIYNEQFFGPGTRLTVL.

The CDR3 reads CASGAGFQETQYF. CDR3 coding DNA: TGTGCCAGTGGGGCCGGCTTCCAAGAGACCCAGTACTTC. This chain uses TRBV7-6 with TRBJ2-5; D possibly corresponds to TRBD1 (5 bases). Germline V gene sequence: CDR1 SGHVS, CDR2 FNYEAQ. The CDR3 contains 13 residues. Trimming removed 9 bases from V and 1 base from J, with 12 bases in between.

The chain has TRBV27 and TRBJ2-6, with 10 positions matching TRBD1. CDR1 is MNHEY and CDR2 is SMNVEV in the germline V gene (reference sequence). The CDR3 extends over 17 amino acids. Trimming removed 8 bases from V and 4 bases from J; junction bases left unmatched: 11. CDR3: CASHPGDRGPGANVLTF. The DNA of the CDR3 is TGTGCCAGCCACCCCGGGGACAGGGGCCCCGGGGCCAACGTCCTGACTTTC.

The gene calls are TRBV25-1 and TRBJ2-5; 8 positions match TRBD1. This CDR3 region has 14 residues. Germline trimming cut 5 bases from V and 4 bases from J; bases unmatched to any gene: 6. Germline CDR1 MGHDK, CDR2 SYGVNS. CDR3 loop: CASSRTGSGETQYF. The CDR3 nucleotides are TGTGCCAGCAGTCGGACAGGGTCGGGAGAGACCCAGTACTTC. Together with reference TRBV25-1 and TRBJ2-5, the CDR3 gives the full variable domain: EADIYQTPRYLVIGTGKKITLECSQTMGHDKMYWYQQDPGMELHLIHYSYGVNSTEKGDLSSESTVSRIRTEHFPLTLESARPSHTSQYLCASSRTGSGETQYFGPGTRLLVL.

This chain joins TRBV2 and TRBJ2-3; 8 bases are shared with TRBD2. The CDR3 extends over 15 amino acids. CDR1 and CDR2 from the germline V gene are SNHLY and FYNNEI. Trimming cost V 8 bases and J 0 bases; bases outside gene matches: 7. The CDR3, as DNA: TGTGCCAGCCAAGGCGGGAGGCGCAGCACAGATACGCAGTATTTT. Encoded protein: CASQGGRRSTDTQYF.

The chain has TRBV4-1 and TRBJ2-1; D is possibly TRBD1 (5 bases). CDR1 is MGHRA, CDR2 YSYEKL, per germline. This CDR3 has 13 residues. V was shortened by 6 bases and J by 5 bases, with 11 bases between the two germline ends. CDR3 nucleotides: TGCGCCAGCAGACCTCAGGGTAACAATGAGCAGTTCTTC. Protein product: CASRPQGNNEQFF.

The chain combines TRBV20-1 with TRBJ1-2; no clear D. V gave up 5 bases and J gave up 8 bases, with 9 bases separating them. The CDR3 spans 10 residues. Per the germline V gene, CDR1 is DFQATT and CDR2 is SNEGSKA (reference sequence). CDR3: CSAGRTGYTF. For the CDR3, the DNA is TGCAGTGCTGGGAGAACGGGCTACACCTTC.

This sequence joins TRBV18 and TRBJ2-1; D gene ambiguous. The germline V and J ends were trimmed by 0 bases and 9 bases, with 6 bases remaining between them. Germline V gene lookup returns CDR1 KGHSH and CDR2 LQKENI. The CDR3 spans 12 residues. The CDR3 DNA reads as TGTGCCAGCTCACCACCCGGTAGTGAGCAGTTCTTC. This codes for CASSPPGSEQFF.

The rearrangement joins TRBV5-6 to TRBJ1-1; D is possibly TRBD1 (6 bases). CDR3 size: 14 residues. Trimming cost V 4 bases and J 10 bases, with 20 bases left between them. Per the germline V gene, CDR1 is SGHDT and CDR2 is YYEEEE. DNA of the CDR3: TGTGCCAGCAGCCAGAAATATGGCAGGGGCGTAGCTTTCTTT. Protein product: CASSQKYGRGVAFF.

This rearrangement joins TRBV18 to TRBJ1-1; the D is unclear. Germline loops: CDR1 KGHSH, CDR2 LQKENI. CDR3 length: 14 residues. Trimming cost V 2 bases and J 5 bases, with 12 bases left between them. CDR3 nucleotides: TGTGCCAGCTCACCATTGGAGAGTAGGACTGAAGCTTTCTTT. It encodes CASSPLESRTEAFF.